This T cell receptor (beta chain) was observed in a study of T cell repertoires in cytomegalovirus infection. Study context: Matching HLA type and CMV infection were both indicated by public TCR beta signatures.

Study results and limitations: Of the TCR beta families, the public ones yielded a cumulative frequency that identified carriers of CMV plus the relevant HLA.

Turning to this clonotype: The antigen remains undetermined.

TCRdb itself ran the reads through MiXCR, one entry per CDR3 protein. The data show some 940,000 distinct CDR3 sequences, approximately 33% seen once. Germline values: CDR1 SQVTM, CDR2 ANQGSEA. There are 13 residues in the CDR3. Trimming removed 1 base from V and 0 bases from J, with 6 bases in between. This chain uses TRBV29-1 with TRBJ1-1; D is undetermined. The sample here was cultured CD8+ T cells from PBMCs, taken from culture after CMV antigen stimulation. This sequence originates from a human donor in good health (CMV status not recorded). Some clones in this sample may be carry-over from other donors' samples. The CDR3 sequence is CSVEGTVNTEAFF. DNA of the CDR3: TGCAGCGTTGAAGGGACGGTGAACACTGAAGCTTTCTTT.